Presented here are 27 T cell receptor beta chains from one specimen sequenced in a study of immune evolution from preneoplasia to lung adenocarcinoma. Profiling relied on immunoSEQ multiplex PCR, and the TCRdb table lists in-frame clones only, not all of them. The table shows about 26,000 clones, with approximately 69% occurring only once. The sample was FFPE invasive lung adenocarcinoma tissue. The receptors come from a person between 55 and 69 years old with invasive lung adenocarcinoma. Some clones in this sample may be carry-over from other donors' samples.

The CDR3 here is CASSPPQGARETQYF. DNA for the CDR3: TGTGCCAGCTCACCACCACAGGGGGCGCGGGAGACCCAGTACTTC. V gene TRBV18 combines with J gene TRBJ2-5; TRBD1 matches at 9 bases. The CDR3 runs 15 residues. The junction had 4 bases not matched to a gene; V was cut back by 0 bases and J by 5 bases. CDR1 and CDR2 from the germline V gene are KGHSH and LQKENI.

The V call is TRBV5-1, the J call TRBJ2-5; D uncertain. CDR1 is SGHRS, CDR2 YFSETQ, per germline. V dropped 0 bases and J dropped 2 bases, with 8 bases sitting between them. The CDR3 is made up of 14 amino acids. CDR3 in amino acids: CASSLAAGQETQYF. The CDR3 DNA follows: TGCGCCAGCAGCTTGGCGGCAGGTCAAGAGACCCAGTACTTC.

The chain joins TRBV18 to TRBJ1-5, with D unclear. This CDR3 is 14 amino acids long. V lost 2 bases and J lost 4, with 9 bases in between. The germline CDR1 and CDR2 sequences are KGHSH and LQKENI. The CDR3 spells CASSPRSGNQPQHF. The CDR3 bases are TGTGCCAGCTCACCAAGATCAGGAAATCAGCCCCAGCATTTT.

The chain couples TRBV7-2 to TRBJ2-3; 8 bases match TRBD2. The V gene end was trimmed by 1 base and the J gene end by 1 base; junction bases not matched to a gene: 4. The CDR3 loop spans 16 amino acids. The germline V gene encodes CDR1 SGHTA and CDR2 FQGNSA. The CDR3 DNA is TGTGCCAGCAGCTTAGGCGGGGGGCGAGGCACAGATACGCAGTATTTT. Protein: CASSLGGGRGTDTQYF. Full variable domain (remainder filled in from reference TRBV7-2 and TRBJ2-3): GAGVSQSPSNKVTEKGKDVELRCDPISGHTALYWYRQSLGQGLEFLIYFQGNSAPDKSGLPSDRFSAERTGGSVSTLTIQRTQQEDSAVYLCASSLGGGRGTDTQYFGPGTRLTVL.

The chain is built from TRBV2 and TRBJ2-1; TRBD2 might be the D (6 bases). This CDR3 spans 13 amino acids. V lost 6 bases and J 5 bases, leaving 11 bases between the germline ends. Per germline, CDR1 SNHLY and CDR2 FYNNEI. CDR3 sequence (DNA): TGTGCCAGCAGGGAGGACTATAACAATGAGCAGTTCTTC. This sequence encodes CASREDYNNEQFF.

V and J are TRBV28 and TRBJ2-3; D call uncertain. This CDR3 region has 16 residues. Trimming stripped 7 bases from V and 2 bases from J, with 19 bases between. Per the germline V gene, CDR1 is MDHEN and CDR2 is SYDVKM. This CDR3 is CASIQVRNFFTDTQYF. The CDR3 DNA reads as TGTGCCAGCATCCAGGTCCGGAACTTCTTCACAGATACGCAGTATTTT.

This rearrangement joins TRBV19 to TRBJ1-1; unclear D gene. V was cut by 5 bases and J by 4 bases, with 5 bases left in between. The CDR3 consists of 11 residues. Germline assignment: CDR1 LNHDA and CDR2 SQIVND (reference sequence). The CDR3 is CASSGFTEAFF. CDR3 DNA: TGTGCCAGTAGTGGGTTCACTGAAGCTTTCTTT. The whole variable domain, filled in from reference TRBV19 and TRBJ1-1, reads DGGITQSPKYLFRKEGQNVTLSCEQNLNHDAMYWYRQDPGQGLRLIYYSQIVNDFQKGDIAEGYSVSREKKESFPLTVTSAQKNPTAFYLCASSGFTEAFFGQGTRLTVV.

V gene TRBV18 combines with J gene TRBJ2-5; tentatively, D is TRBD1 (6 bases). This CDR3 has 15 residues. Deletions cut 4 bases from V and 2 bases from J, with 14 bases between. Germline values: CDR1 KGHSH, CDR2 LQKENI. The CDR3 sequence is CASSLSGTRQETQYF. DNA of the CDR3: TGTGCCAGCTCACTATCGGGGACACGACAAGAGACCCAGTACTTC.

The chain couples TRBV5-1 to TRBJ2-1; D may match TRBD1 or TRBD2 (5 bases each). Germline CDR1 is SGHRS and CDR2 is YFSETQ. The germline V and J ends were trimmed by 3 bases and 8 bases, with 18 bases remaining between them. The CDR3 totals 15 residues. The CDR3 DNA is TGCGCCAGCAGCTGGGGCCCTCACCTCGGGGATGAGCAGTTCTTC. Amino acid sequence: CASSWGPHLGDEQFF.

The chain employs TRBV30 and TRBJ2-5, with 9 bases lining up with TRBD2. The CDR3 contains 14 residues. Trimming cost V 0 bases and J 8 bases; bases outside gene matches: 7. Per the germline V gene, CDR1 is GTSNPN and CDR2 is SVGIG (reference sequence). CDR3 protein: CAWSVLAGGQTQYF. DNA of the CDR3: TGTGCCTGGAGTGTACTGGCGGGAGGGCAAACCCAGTACTTC.

In the case of this clone: Other DNA sequences in the same sample also yield this CDR3. The V gene is TRBV2, the J gene TRBJ1-2; D gene ambiguous. The CDR3 runs to 13 residues. The germline gives CDR1 SNHLY, CDR2 FYNNEI. V shed 3 bases and J shed 1 base, with 6 bases lying between them. In DNA, the CDR3 is TGTGCCAGCAGTGACAGCGGTAACTATGGCTACACCTTC. Its translation: CASSDSGNYGYTF.

The V gene is TRBV28, the J gene TRBJ2-2, with TRBD2 as a possible D gene (5 bases). From germline, CDR1 is MDHEN and CDR2 SYDVKM. Trimming removed 5 bases at V and 0 bases at J, with 7 bases between. The CDR3 is 14 residues long. CDR3 protein: CASSGGSNTGELFF. The CDR3 DNA follows: TGTGCCAGCAGTGGCGGGTCGAACACCGGGGAGCTGTTTTTT.

The V and J genes are TRBV9 and TRBJ2-7; possibly TRBD2 for D (6 bases). V was trimmed by 0 bases and J by 0 bases, leaving 13 bases between them. This CDR3 region has 16 residues. In germline, CDR1 is SGDLS, CDR2 YYNGEE. CDR3 protein: CASSVGGSGGSYEQYF. Here the CDR3 DNA reads TGTGCCAGCAGCGTAGGAGGTAGCGGAGGCTCCTACGAGCAGTACTTC.

The chain recombines TRBV7-2 with TRBJ2-2; 8 nucleotides agree with TRBD1. In germline, CDR1 is SGHTA, CDR2 FQGNSA. V lost 4 bases, J lost 6 bases, and 4 bases stayed unmatched. The CDR3 is made up of 14 amino acids. The CDR3 loop reads CASSSTQGAGELFF. CDR3 nucleotide sequence: TGTGCCAGCAGCTCTACACAGGGGGCCGGGGAGCTGTTTTTT.

V and J are TRBV5-8 and TRBJ1-5, with a tentative D call TRBD1 (6 bases). CDR1 and CDR2 (germline): SGHTS, YDEGEE. V shed 4 bases and J shed 6 bases, with 17 bases lying between them. The CDR3 is 15 amino acids. CDR3 sequence (DNA): TGTGCCAGCAGCGACAGGATAATGGCTCGTCAGCCCCAGCATTTT. Translation: CASSDRIMARQPQHF.

The chain is built from TRBV29-1 and TRBJ2-5; a weak D match, TRBD2 (6 bases). Trimming took 4 bases from V and 6 from J, leaving 18 bases between them. CDR3 length equals 14 residues. Germline V CDR1 and CDR2: SQVTM, ANQGSEA. DNA for the CDR3: TGCAGCGTTGGTTTGACTAGTAGGGGACAGACCCAGTACTTC. It yields the protein CSVGLTSRGQTQYF.

This chain joins TRBV28 and TRBJ1-5, with D possibly TRBD1 on 6 matching bases. V lost 5 bases to trimming and J lost 9 bases, with 32 bases between them. The V gene's germline CDR1 is MDHEN and CDR2 SYDVKM. CDR3 length: 19 amino acids. The CDR3 region is CASSPLAPSGGGLSWPQHF. The CDR3 region has the DNA TGTGCCAGCAGTCCACTCGCCCCCTCGGGCGGGGGCCTCAGTTGGCCCCAGCATTTT.

The CDR3 region has the DNA TGTGCCAGCAGCCAAGTAGCGGGACCCCACTACGAGCAGTACTTC. Residues: CASSQVAGPHYEQYF. The rearrangement uses TRBV14 and TRBJ2-7; 8 bases align to TRBD2. Germline V CDR1 and CDR2: SGHDN, FVKESK. The V segment lost 1 base and the J segment 3 bases; nucleotides outside the gene matches: 5. The CDR3 runs 15 residues.

The chain uses TRBV5-1 and TRBJ1-3; D unclear. This CDR3 contains 14 residues. The germline V gene has CDR1 SGHRS and CDR2 YFSETQ. V shed 4 bases and J shed 3 bases, with 11 bases lying between them. In DNA form, the CDR3 reads TGCGCCAGCAGCCCTATAATGGATGGAAACACCATATATTTT. Translating it yields CASSPIMDGNTIYF.

The rearrangement uses TRBV28 and TRBJ2-2, with 7 bases lining up with TRBD2. This CDR3 is built from 15 residues. CDR1 and CDR2 (germline): MDHEN, SYDVKM. The junction had 10 bases not matched to a gene; V was cut back by 5 bases and J by 7 bases. The CDR3 is CASSPSGKISGELFF. The CDR3 bases are TGTGCCAGCAGTCCCAGCGGGAAAATTAGCGGGGAGCTGTTTTTT.

The chain is built from TRBV7-6 and TRBJ2-3; D not resolved. CDR1 and CDR2 from the germline V gene are SGHVS and FNYEAQ. The CDR3 spans 13 residues. Trimming left V 1 base short and J 2 bases short, with 4 bases between. The CDR3 loop is CASSLGTTDTQYF. The CDR3 nucleotides read TGTGCCAGCAGCTTAGGAACCACAGATACGCAGTATTTT.

The chain recombines TRBV10-2 with TRBJ2-3, with D unresolved. V was cut by 4 bases and J by 5 bases, with 19 bases left in between. Germline CDR1 is WSHSY and CDR2 is SAAADI. There are 16 residues in the CDR3. CDR3 region: CASSGHETGSGDTQYF. The CDR3 DNA reads TGCGCCAGCAGTGGACATGAGACCGGTAGTGGAGATACGCAGTATTTT.

The rearrangement joins TRBV13 to TRBJ1-4; D might be TRBD1 (5 bases). CDR1 PRHDT and CDR2 FYEKMQ come from the germline V gene (reference sequence). Trimming left V 5 bases short and J 8 bases short, with 15 bases between. The CDR3 runs 14 residues. Here the CDR3 DNA reads TGTGCCAGCAGCCGGGGACGCCGATTGGAAAAACTGTTTTTT. The encoded protein is CASSRGRRLEKLFF.

The J gene is TRBJ2-3, the V gene TRBV18; 8 nucleotides align to TRBD1. The germline V gene has CDR1 KGHSH and CDR2 LQKENI. The CDR3 extends over 14 amino acids. V was clipped by 5 bases and J by 3 bases; unmatched bases: 4. The CDR3 nucleotides read TGTGCCAGCTCATCAGGACAGGGAACAGATACGCAGTATTTT. Amino acid sequence: CASSSGQGTDTQYF.

This chain joins TRBV28 and TRBJ1-4; D unresolved. The CDR3 length is 14 residues. V was trimmed by 7 bases and J by 7 bases, leaving 16 bases between them. Germline V gene data show CDR1 as MDHEN and CDR2 as SYDVKM. Here the CDR3 reads CASTAARTGEKLFF. CDR3 sequence (DNA): TGTGCCAGCACTGCCGCCCGGACCGGTGAAAAACTGTTTTTT.

This clone has only one observation. The chain employs TRBV7-2 and TRBJ2-3; 14 bases fit TRBD2. Per the germline V gene, CDR1 is SGHTA and CDR2 is FQGNSA. The length of the CDR3 is 16 residues. Trimming took 2 bases from V and 4 from J; bases not matched to a gene: 2. The CDR3 DNA follows: TGTGCCAGCAGCTTATGGGGACTAGCGGGAGCAGATACGCAGTATTTT. Translating it yields CASSLWGLAGADTQYF.

This clone was seen a handful of times. The chain joins TRBV7-2 to TRBJ2-1, with D uncertain. CDR3 length equals 10 residues. The V gene's germline CDR1 is SGHTA and CDR2 FQGNSA. V was cut by 8 bases and J by 5 bases, with 4 bases left in between. The DNA for the CDR3 is TGTGCCAGCGGCCACAATGAGCAGTTCTTC. This codes for CASGHNEQFF.